This TCR beta chain originates from a study of T cell responses to AZD1222 COVID-19 vaccine (dated by TCRdb to the early 2020s). Study-level background: Because spike-specific TCR depth and breadth did not differ between the two schedules, AZD1222 recipients who got a second dose at roughly 4 weeks were pooled with those who got a second dose at roughly 12 weeks. A total of 233 trial participants underwent TCR sequencing, of whom 200 to 220 received two doses of AZD1222 and around 25 received two doses of the MenACWY control vaccine. Trial participants were enrolled into age subgroups of 18-55, 56-69 and 70-plus years, which contained 148, 28 and 57 TCR-sequenced participants, respectively.

The sample's time point label, in plain terms: baseline before first vaccination. Samples from vaccinated people were obtained from the UK trials COV001 and COV002, which included a single-blind randomized controlled phase 2/3 trial of AZD1222 (ChAdOx1 nCoV-19) in healthy adults. For TCRbeta chain sequencing, PBMC samples were collected from trial participants at day 0 and at day 28 after the second dose. Spanning cysteine to phenylalanine, the CDR3 consists of 15 amino acids. CDR3 DNA only is kept here, 45 bases in frame from base 1. Sequences SGHNT (CDR1) and YYREEE (CDR2) are obtained from the germline V gene (reference sequence). Trimming removed 3 bases from V and 4 bases from J; the gene matches leave 6 bases unexplained. The CDR3 regions of human TCRbeta chains were analyzed by immunosequencing. In the original analysis: TCRs in the repertoires were compared against a reference library of SARS-CoV-2-specific TCRs that had been generated with the MIRA antigen-specificity platform. Breadth was defined as the fraction of unique TCRs that were SARS-CoV-2-associated, and depth was defined as the fraction of total T cells that were SARS-CoV-2-associated. Using the MIRA data, each spike-specific TCR was assigned both to the spike region to which the TCR was reactive and to a CD4 or CD8 class. Log10-transformed breadth and depth values were compared by one-way ANOVA with Sidak's multiple comparisons tests. Here the immuneACCESS table is served through TCRdb, limited to in-frame sequences with V and J called. Missing clones are a known gap in these copies; in checked studies unresolved V genes cover under half, and the rest lacks a known reason. V, J and clone size were drawn from that table, and D and trimming were deduced from the DNA. This sample has more than 75,000 clones in its table, and around 89% of those were observed once. 6% to 8% of the sample comes from the top ten.

For this clone: Its antigen is still unknown. Qualities for individual bases were not recorded, and no much larger clone is one base off.

What the study reported, not specific to this receptor: Spike-specific TCR breadth and depth rose significantly after two AZD1222 doses compared with day 0 and with MenACWY recipients. Epitopes outside the regions mutated in the B.1.351 and B.1.1.7 variants were reportedly recognized by nearly half of the unique spike-specific TCRs. Most participants were white British and females outnumbered males, and the authors suggested that clonal diversity may have been underestimated. The vaccine-associated CD4 TCRs covered the entire spike protein, and the dominant responses fell in regions 160-218 and 743-854. No day 14 peak-response samples were available, so repertoires were characterized only after the peak T cell response. In the small 56-69-year group, the increase in depth fell short of significance, most likely because of low power. Conclusions about previously exposed vaccinees are limited because only six or seven AZD1222 recipients were SARS-CoV-2 seropositive at baseline.

The clonotype was recovered from an adult in good health. Material: peripheral blood, obtained on day 0 of AZD1222 vaccination. This chain joins TRBV5-4 to TRBJ2-5; TRBD2 aligns with 10 central bases. The CDR3 region: CASSSTTSGLETQYF. The bases read TGTGCCAGCAGCTCTACGACTAGCGGGCTAGAGACCCAGTACTTC.